These T cell receptor beta chains were read from a single sample in a study of CD8+ T cells in alopecia areata. Method: immunoSEQ multiplex PCR; TCRdb's copy keeps in-frame clones and lacks some. In the table there are roughly 210,000 clones, around 43% of which are singletons. The sample here was CD4+ T cells sorted from blood, taken at roughly week 36, from a patient treated with tofacitinib. These TCRs come from a human donor with alopecia areata. Each CDR3 is given with its conserved first and last residue. The D gene is left open where the match is weak. Part of the rows lack a size; the others show once, few, many or a class for expanded clones.

D	V	size	J	CDR3	DNA
.	TRBV29-1	.	TRBJ1-2	CSALLGTDYGYTF	TGCAGCGCATTACTGGGGACCGACTATGGCTACACCTTC
TRBD2	TRBV4-3	.	TRBJ2-1	CASSRSGTSQADYNEQFF	TGCGCCAGCAGCAGATCAGGGACTAGCCAGGCTGACTACAATGAGCAGTTCTTC
.	TRBV27	few	TRBJ2-7	CASSRQAAPYEQYF	TGTGCCAGCAGTAGGCAGGCGGCCCCCTACGAGCAGTACTTC
TRBD2	TRBV30	.	TRBJ2-1	CAWSVGGSSNEQFF	TGTGCCTGGAGTGTTGGCGGGAGTAGCAATGAGCAGTTCTTC
TRBD2	TRBV28	.	TRBJ2-7	CASKLADSYEQYF	TGTGCCAGCAAACTAGCGGACTCCTACGAGCAGTACTTC
.	TRBV9	.	TRBJ1-4	CASGRGEKLFF	TGTGCCAGCGGGAGAGGTGAAAAACTGTTTTTT
.	TRBV2	.	TRBJ2-7	CASSDGRGTYEQYF	TGTGCCAGCAGTGACGGGCGGGGAACCTACGAGCAGTACTTC
.	TRBV4-2	.	TRBJ2-2	CASSQDLRAGELFF	TGTGCCAGCAGCCAAGATCTCCGTGCCGGGGAGCTGTTTTTT
.	TRBV28	few	TRBJ1-2	CASTAGIYRDGYTF	TGTGCCAGCACCGCCGGGATCTATAGGGATGGCTACACCTTC
.	TRBV6-1	few	TRBJ1-1	CASSEGMFGAFF	TGTGCCAGCAGTGAAGGGATGTTCGGAGCTTTCTTT
.	TRBV7-9	.	TRBJ2-2	CASSSDELFF	TGTGCCAGCAGCTCGGACGAGCTGTTTTTT
.	TRBV4-3	.	TRBJ2-4	CASSQQGPAQGGIQYF	TGCGCCAGCAGCCAACAAGGACCCGCACAAGGTGGCATTCAGTACTTC
.	TRBV5-5	medium-sized	TRBJ2-5	CASTRQGQETQYF	TGTGCCAGCACAAGGCAGGGACAAGAGACCCAGTACTTC